A single sample gave rise to the 21 T cell receptor beta chains below, sequenced in a study of blood T cell repertoires in COVID-19. Sequencing used immunoSEQ multiplex PCR; TCRdb keeps in-frame clones, though not all of them. The sample carries about 110,000 clones, 75% to 90% recorded once. Material for sequencing was peripheral blood. These receptors all come from a woman between 45 and 65 years old with acute or convalescent COVID-19.

This chain uses TRBV29-1 with TRBJ1-6; 9 positions match TRBD1. Germline lookup yields CDR1 SQVTM and CDR2 ANQGSEA. Trimming at V came to 7 bases and at J to 7 bases, leaving 8 bases not matched to a gene. The CDR3 covers 14 residues. The CDR3 DNA reads TGCAGCGCTAAGACCGGGACAGGGAATTCACCCCTCCACTTT. Translated: CSAKTGTGNSPLHF. Supplemented by reference TRBV29-1 and TRBJ1-6, the full variable domain reads SAVISQKPSRDICQRGTSLTIQCQVDSQVTMMFWYRQQPGQSLTLIATANQGSEATYESGFVIDKFPISRPNLTFSTLTVSNMSPEDSSIYLCSAKTGTGNSPLHFGNGTRLTVT.

This clone was seen once. This rearrangement joins TRBV3-1 (or the pseudogene TRBV3-2) to TRBJ1-5, with D hard to call. V lost 0 bases and J 6 bases, leaving 12 bases between the germline ends. The CDR3 has 15 residues. In germline, CDR1 is LGHDT, CDR2 YNNKEL (reference sequence). The DNA for the CDR3 is TGTGCCAGCAGCCAAGATCGATGGGAGCGTCAGCCCCAGCATTTT. Protein product: CASSQDRWERQPQHF.

This clone has a handful of counts. This sequence joins TRBV11-2 and TRBJ1-2; D not certain. The CDR3 sequence is 17 residues long. Trimming took 1 base from V and 0 from J, leaving 15 bases between them. Looked up from germline, CDR1 is SGHAT and CDR2 is FQNNGV. CDR3 DNA: TGTGCCAGCAGCTTAGGGATCGGGGTAACCGCTAACTATGGCTACACCTTC. Encoded protein: CASSLGIGVTANYGYTF. The whole variable domain, remainder taken from reference TRBV11-2 and TRBJ1-2, is EAGVAQSPRYKIIEKRQSVAFWCNPISGHATLYWYQQILGQGPKLLIQFQNNGVVDDSQLPKDRFSAERLKGVDSTLKIQPAKLEDSAVYLCASSLGIGVTANYGYTFGSGTRLTVV.

DNA of the CDR3: TGTGCCTGGCGACAGGGGGCCGGAAAACTGTTTTTT. Its protein product is CAWRQGAGKLFF. The V gene is TRBV30, the J gene TRBJ1-4; 10 bases line up with TRBD1. V shed 5 bases and J 10 bases; nucleotides not matched to a gene: 4. The length of the CDR3 is 12 residues. Germline V gene lookup returns CDR1 GTSNPN and CDR2 SVGIG (reference sequence).

The V gene is TRBV5-6, the J gene TRBJ1-3; unclear D gene. The CDR3 totals 14 residues. V lost 0 bases to trimming and J lost 4 bases, with 8 bases between them. The V gene's germline CDR1 is SGHDT and CDR2 YYEEEE. CDR3 bases: TGTGCCAGCAGCTTGGCCCCTATGGGAAACACCATATATTTT. It yields the protein CASSLAPMGNTIYF.

The chain carries TRBV4-1 and TRBJ1-5; 7 bases line up with TRBD1. CDR3 length: 15 amino acids. Germline assignment: CDR1 MGHRA and CDR2 YSYEKL. V lost 0 bases to trimming and J lost 5 bases; unmatched junction nucleotides: 4. This CDR3 is CASSQEVTGDQPQHF. DNA of the CDR3: TGCGCCAGCAGCCAAGAGGTCACAGGGGATCAGCCCCAGCATTTT.

This sequence joins TRBV27 and TRBJ2-1; 8 bases align to TRBD1. The CDR3 is 15 amino acids. Germline CDR1 and CDR2: MNHEY and SMNVEV (reference sequence). After removal of 5 bases from V and 2 bases from J, the junction contained 5 bases not matched to a gene. The DNA for the CDR3 is TGTGCCAGCAGTCGGGACAGGCTACCCTACAATGAGCAGTTCTTC. As protein: CASSRDRLPYNEQFF.

This sequence joins TRBV14 and TRBJ1-2, with TRBD1 matching 7 bases. Germline V gene data show CDR1 as SGHDN and CDR2 as FVKESK. The length of the CDR3 is 15 residues. With 6 bases clipped from V and 0 bases from J, the junction kept 7 bases outside the gene matches. CDR3 sequence: CASSPGGLANYGYTF. For the CDR3, the DNA is TGTGCCAGCAGTCCAGGGGGGTTAGCTAACTATGGCTACACCTTC.

The gene calls are TRBV5-3 and TRBJ1-1; perhaps TRBD1 as D (5 bases). TRBV5-3 is sorted into the ORF group, with uncertain function. This CDR3 comprises 16 residues. V shed 2 bases and J shed 10 bases, with 24 bases lying between them. The CDR3 region has the DNA TGTGCCAGAAGCTTTGAGGAGGTTTCGGGGGTCCCCCCAGCTTTCTTT. This encodes CARSFEEVSGVPPAFF.

V and J are TRBV5-4 and TRBJ1-2, with D perhaps TRBD1 (5 bases). V was cut by 3 bases and J by 0 bases, with 9 bases left in between. The V gene's germline CDR1 is SGHNT and CDR2 YYREEE (reference sequence). The CDR3 consists of 14 residues. CDR3 sequence reads: CASSYRPTNYGYTF. The CDR3 DNA reads as TGTGCCAGCAGCTACAGGCCTACTAACTATGGCTACACCTTC. The complete variable domain, with remaining parts taken from reference TRBV5-4 and TRBJ1-2, reads ETGVTQSPTHLIKTRGQQVTLRCSSQSGHNTVSWYQQALGQGPQFIFQYYREEENGRGNFPPRFSGLQFPNYSSELNVNALELDDSALYLCASSYRPTNYGYTFGSGTRLTVV.

The J gene is TRBJ1-1, the V gene TRBV28, with D perhaps matching TRBD1 (5 bases). CDR3 length: 15 amino acids. With 4 bases removed from V and 2 bases from J, the gap between germline ends came to 14 bases. Per the germline V gene, CDR1 is MDHEN and CDR2 is SYDVKM. DNA for the CDR3: TGTGCCAGCAGTTCGCCAGCAGGGTCTAACACTGAAGCTTTCTTT. Translating gives CASSSPAGSNTEAFF. Using reference TRBV28 and TRBJ1-1 for the parts outside the CDR3, the full variable domain is DVKVTQSSRYLVKRTGEKVFLECVQDMDHENMFWYRQDPGLGLRLIYFSYDVKMKEKGDIPEGYSVSREKKERFSLILESASTNQTSMYLCASSSPAGSNTEAFFGQGTRLTVV.

The chain couples TRBV5-1 to TRBJ1-1, with TRBD1 matching 7 bases. The V segment lost 4 bases and the J segment 2 bases; nucleotides outside the gene matches: 14. The CDR3 spans 17 residues. Germline-derived CDR1 and CDR2 are SGHRS and YFSETQ. CDR3 DNA sequence: TGCGCCAGCAGCGAGGAAGGGGGCTATGGGTTTAACACTGAAGCTTTCTTT. As protein: CASSEEGGYGFNTEAFF.

In DNA form, the CDR3 reads TGCGCCAGCAGCCCGGGGACTAGCGGTCGCACAGATACGCAGTATTTT. This gives the protein CASSPGTSGRTDTQYF. The chain links TRBV5-1 to TRBJ2-3; 11 bases are shared with TRBD2. The CDR3 runs 16 residues. The J segment lost 1 base and the V segment lost 4 bases, leaving 5 bases of the junction unmatched. CDR1 SGHRS and CDR2 YFSETQ come from the germline V gene.

This sequence joins TRBV7-9 and TRBJ2-3; TRBD2 agrees at 16 bases. The J segment lost 0 bases and the V segment lost 4 bases, leaving 4 bases of the junction unmatched. The CDR3 sequence is 18 residues long. Germline V gives CDR1 SEHNR, CDR2 FQNEAQ (reference sequence). For the CDR3, the DNA is TGTGCCAGCAGCTGGGGACTAGCGGGGGGGCCGAGCACAGATACGCAGTATTTT. The encoded protein is CASSWGLAGGPSTDTQYF.

The chain combines TRBV6-1 with TRBJ1-5; tentative D call: TRBD1 (5 bases). This CDR3 comprises 14 residues. CDR1 is MNHNS and CDR2 is SASEGT in the germline V gene. Trimming shortened V by 2 bases and J by 7 bases, and 12 bases separated the two germline ends. Here the CDR3 DNA reads TGTGCCAGCAGTGAAAACAGGATTCGACAGCCCCAGCATTTT. Protein sequence: CASSENRIRQPQHF.

The chain uses TRBV27 and TRBJ1-2, with TRBD1 matching over 7 bases. CDR1 is MNHEY and CDR2 is SMNVEV in the germline V gene (reference sequence). This CDR3 is built from 14 residues. V lost 4 bases, J lost 8 bases, and 10 bases stayed unmatched. CDR3 sequence (DNA): TGTGCCAGCAGTTCGCACGGGACAGTTGCCGGCTACACCTTC. This sequence encodes CASSSHGTVAGYTF.

The chain is built from TRBV7-3 and TRBJ1-1; D uncertain. This CDR3 comprises 15 residues. V lost 2 bases to trimming and J lost 2 bases, with 12 bases between them. Germline loops: CDR1 SGHTA, CDR2 FQGTGA. In DNA, the CDR3 is TGTGCCAGCAGCTTAGACCAGGCCCCAAACACTGAAGCTTTCTTT. Its translation: CASSLDQAPNTEAFF.

Worth noting for this clone: At one end, the junction sequence differs from germline, possibly due to a read error. The chain combines TRBV29-1 with TRBJ2-3; tentatively, D is TRBD2 (7 bases). The CDR3 runs to 12 residues. The germline V gene has CDR1 SQVTM and CDR2 ANQGSEA. The CDR3 reads CSVGTLGGRINF. CDR3 in DNA: TGCAGCGTTGGGACCCTGGGGGGGCGCATAAATTTT.

V usage is TRBV12-3 or TRBV12-4 and J usage is TRBJ1-1; no clear D gene. The V end lost 2 bases, the J end lost 7 bases, and 5 bases lay between the germline ends. The CDR3 has 11 amino acids. DNA for the CDR3: TGTGCCAGCAGTTTATACAGTGAAGCTTTCTTT. Translation gives CASSLYSEAFF.

The chain joins TRBV24-1 to TRBJ1-2; 8 positions agree with TRBD1. Germline lookup yields CDR1 KGHDR and CDR2 SFDVKD. V shed 3 bases and J 7 bases; nucleotides not matched to a gene: 3. This CDR3 is built from 13 residues. The DNA of the CDR3 is TGTGCCACCAGTGATAGGACAGGGTCTGGCTACACCTTC. Amino acid sequence: CATSDRTGSGYTF.

CDR3 in DNA: TGTGCCAGCAGCTTTCTTTTATTTGAACAGACGCGCGAGCAGTACTTC. This gives the protein CASSFLLFEQTREQYF. The rearrangement joins TRBV7-9 to TRBJ2-7; D uncertain. Between the trimmed V and J ends, which lost 3 bases and 6 bases, there was a span of 21 bases. Germline V gene data show CDR1 as SEHNR and CDR2 as FQNEAQ (reference sequence). The CDR3 contains 16 residues. Using reference TRBV7-9 and TRBJ2-7 for the parts outside the CDR3, the full variable domain is DTGVSQNPRHKITKRGQNVTFRCDPISEHNRLYWYRQTLGQGPEFLTYFQNEAQLEKSRLLSDRFSAERPKGSFSTLEIQRTEQGDSAMYLCASSFLLFEQTREQYFGPGTRLTVT.